The clone carrying this T cell receptor (beta chain) appeared once. Profiled with immunoSEQ multiplex PCR; TCRdb holds only in-frame clones, not every one. The repertoire holds roughly 250,000 clones, approximately 85% seen once, with roughly 4.3% in the top ten. Participants' own reports of clinical history determined their cohort assignment. Recovered status in Cohort 3 required two negative PCRs, clearance, or symptom resolution. This entry belongs to a study of blood T cell repertoires in COVID-19. Study-wide context: There were acute and convalescent COVID-19 samples, and they came from the United States, Italy and Spain. Sample material is recorded as cDNA or gDNA derived from T cells, B-cell-depleted T cells, or PBMCs.

With 4 bases clipped from V and 7 bases from J, the junction kept 17 bases outside the gene matches. The CDR3 is 19 residues long. Germline V gene data show CDR1 as SGHAT and CDR2 as FQNNGV. The sequence came from a young woman who had recovered from COVID-19. This chain connects TRBV11-2 to TRBJ1-6, with 9 bases matching TRBD1. What was sequenced was PBMCs or T cells enriched from blood (not recorded which). CDR3 in DNA: TGTGCCAGCAGCTCCCCAGATTGGACAGGGGTCGGGGGCAATTCACCCCTCCACTTT. Its protein is CASSSPDWTGVGGNSPLHF.